This T cell receptor beta chain emerged from a study of Tregs in tolerant kidney transplant recipients. Recipients received nonmyeloablative bone marrow transplants from related graft donors, with transient mixed chimerism. The method was immunoSEQ multiplex PCR; TCRdb's version includes in-frame clones alone and lacks a portion of them. The sample totals nearly 15,000 clones. V lost 7 bases to trimming and J lost 0 bases; unmatched junction nucleotides: 11. The CDR3 spans 16 residues. Germline-derived CDR1 and CDR2 are ENHRY and SYGVKD. Worth noting for this clone: The CDR3 is cut off 3 residues early in the read; its end comes from the germline J gene.

The material sequenced was CD4+ T cells from blood (PBMCs), taken 12 months after the transplant. The sequence was collected from a human patient who received a combined kidney and bone marrow transplant. Some T cells may arise from the graft donor. V and J are TRBV10-3 and TRBJ2-7; TRBD2 aligns across 8 bases. CDR3 in amino acids: CAIKPGGRGSSYEQYF. The sequenced part of the CDR3 DNA is TGTGCCATCAAACCGGGGGGGCGGGGCAGCTCCTACGAG.